This TCR beta chain was identified during a study of blood T cell repertoires in COVID-19. Across the whole study: Donors in the United States, Italy and Spain gave samples during acute or convalescent COVID-19. PBMCs, B-cell-depleted T cells, or T cells were the source of the cDNA or gDNA that made up the material.

The CDR3 spans 18 residues. V lost 5 bases and J 4 bases, leaving 24 bases between the germline ends. The germline V gene encodes CDR1 SGHNT and CDR2 YENEEA. Under the authors' procedure: The assay estimated nucleated cells by amplifying reference gene primers. Some clones are missing from TCRdb's copy, which holds only in-frame ones; the method was immunoSEQ multiplex PCR. V and J calls and clone size come straight from that table; D and trimming were deduced from the DNA. The data contain about 150,000 clones, around four fifths of them singletons. This sequence originates from a woman older than 75 with acute or convalescent COVID-19. The sequencing sample was made of peripheral blood. The rearrangement uses TRBV11-3 and TRBJ2-1; maybe TRBD2 (6 bases). The CDR3: CASSLEGTSPSVYNEQFF. The CDR3 bases are TGTGCCAGCAGCCTCGAGGGGACTTCCCCGAGTGTATACAATGAGCAGTTCTTC. Full variable domain (outside the CDR3, taken from reference TRBV11-3 and TRBJ2-1): EAGVVQSPRYKIIEKKQPVAFWCNPISGHNTLYWYLQNLGQGPELLIRYENEEAVDDSQLPKDRFSAERLKGVDSTLKIQPAELGDSAVYLCASSLEGTSPSVYNEQFFGPGTRLTVL.